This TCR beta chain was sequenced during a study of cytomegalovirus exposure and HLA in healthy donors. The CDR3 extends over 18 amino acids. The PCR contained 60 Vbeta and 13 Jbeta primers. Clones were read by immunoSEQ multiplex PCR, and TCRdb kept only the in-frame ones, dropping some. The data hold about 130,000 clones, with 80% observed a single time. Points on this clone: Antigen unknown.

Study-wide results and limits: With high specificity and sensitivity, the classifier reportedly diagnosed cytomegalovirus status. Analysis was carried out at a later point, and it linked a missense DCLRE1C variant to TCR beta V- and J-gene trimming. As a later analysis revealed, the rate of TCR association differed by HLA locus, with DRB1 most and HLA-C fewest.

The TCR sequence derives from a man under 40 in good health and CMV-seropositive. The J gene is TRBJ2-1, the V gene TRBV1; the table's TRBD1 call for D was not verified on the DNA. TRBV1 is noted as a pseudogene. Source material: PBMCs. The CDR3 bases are TGCACCAGCAGCCAAGATTTGGGTCGACAGAGCTCCTACAATGAGCAGTTCTTC. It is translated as CTSSQDLGRQSSYNEQFF.